This T cell receptor (beta chain) derives from a study of early T cells in non-severe SARS-CoV-2 infection. Study summary: Alpha and beta chains were unpaired, from unsorted whole-blood bulk RNA. Study-level findings and limits: Reliance on VDJdb matching favored anti-spike CD8 responses; private and CD4 specificities were missed.

The J segment lost 3 bases and the V segment lost 5 bases, leaving 6 bases of the junction unmatched. Germline loops: CDR1 SGHVS, CDR2 FNYEAQ. The CDR3 is 15 residues long. The TCR library protocol attached unique molecular identifiers to the individual cDNA molecules. TCRdb re-analysed the 5' RACE reads in MiXCR, keeping a single row per CDR3 protein. The data show some 110,000 distinct CDR3 sequences, 14% to 15% seen once. This clonotype was recorded at least ten times. Its antigen is unidentified. This TCR came from an adult who was a healthcare worker with PCR-confirmed SARS-CoV-2 infection or an uninfected control (not recorded which). This rearrangement joins TRBV7-6 to TRBJ1-5; 8 bases are shared with TRBD1. The source material was whole blood. The CDR3 DNA is TGTGCCAGCAGCCAGATGACAGGGGACAATCAGCCCCAGCATTTT. Its protein product is CASSQMTGDNQPQHF. The full variable domain, rest sourced from reference TRBV7-6 and TRBJ1-5, is GAGVSQSPRYKVTKRGQDVALRCDPISGHVSLYWYRQALGQGPEFLTYFNYEAQQDKSGLPNDRFSAERPEGSISTLTIQRTEQRDSAMYRCASSQMTGDNQPQHFGDGTRLSIL.